These 20 T cell receptor beta chains came from one sample sequenced in a study of OX40 agonist ivuxolimab in advanced cancers. Profiling relied on immunoSEQ multiplex PCR, and the TCRdb table lists in-frame clones only, not all of them. In the table there are tens of thousands of clones, around three quarters of which are singletons. Source: CD4+ or CD8+ T cells sorted from blood, taken in a trial of the OX40 agonist ivuxolimab. Receptors originate from an adult with an advanced solid tumor such as melanoma, head and neck, liver or kidney cancer.

The V and J genes are TRBV10-3 and TRBJ1-2; D not certain. The V and J ends lost 3 bases and 3 bases respectively, with 2 bases between them. The CDR3 totals 11 residues. CDR1 is ENHRY and CDR2 is SYGVKD in the germline V gene. This chain's CDR3 is CAISDDYGYTF. The CDR3 bases are TGTGCCATCAGTGACGACTATGGCTACACCTTC.

V gene TRBV5-1 combines with J gene TRBJ1-4; D is ambiguous. Trimming removed 4 bases from V and 4 bases from J, with 14 bases in between. Germline assignment: CDR1 SGHRS and CDR2 YFSETQ. This CDR3 is built from 15 residues. The CDR3 sequence is CASSAGRAINEKLFF. In DNA, the CDR3 is TGCGCCAGCAGCGCCGGACGGGCGATTAATGAAAAACTGTTTTTT.

The chain employs TRBV5-1 and TRBJ2-3; tentatively, D is TRBD1 or TRBD2 (6 bases each). The CDR3 totals 14 residues. V was cut by 1 base and J by 3 bases, with 9 bases left in between. CDR1 and CDR2 from the germline V gene are SGHRS and YFSETQ. CDR3 sequence reads: CASSLTGRTDTQYF. CDR3 coding DNA: TGCGCCAGCAGCTTGACAGGGAGGACAGATACGCAGTATTTT.

About this clone: The same CDR3 is also encoded by other DNA sequences in this sample. The gene calls are TRBV7-9 and TRBJ1-1; D call uncertain. This CDR3 has 13 amino acids. Deletions cut 1 base from V and 2 bases from J, with 5 bases between. Germline V gene sequence: CDR1 SEHNR, CDR2 FQNEAQ (reference sequence). The CDR3 DNA follows: TGTGCCAGCAGCTTAGTTGGAAACACTGAAGCTTTCTTT. It yields the protein CASSLVGNTEAFF.

A word on this clone: One end of the junction is discordant with germline, which a read error may explain. This sequence joins TRBV6-1 and TRBJ1-4; no definite D call. CDR3 length equals 13 residues. Germline values: CDR1 MNHNS, CDR2 SASEGT. The CDR3 DNA follows: TGTGCCAGCAGTACCGGAGGGCTCCTTAATCGGATTTTT. Amino acids: CASSTGGLLNRIF.

This clone was counted only a few times. The CDR3 loop is CASSVSLGTEAFF. The CDR3 bases are TGTGCCAGCAGCGTATCCCTCGGGACGGAAGCTTTCTTT. The rearrangement joins TRBV9 to TRBJ1-1; the D gene is possibly TRBD1 (5 bases). The CDR3 length is 13 residues. V was clipped by 1 base and J by 8 bases, with 12 bases between them. In germline, CDR1 is SGDLS, CDR2 YYNGEE.

Written as DNA, the CDR3 is TGTGCCAGTAGTATACCGAAGACGGACCGGGCGGCCGGGGAGCTGTTTTTT. Its translation: CASSIPKTDRAAGELFF. V usage is TRBV19 and J usage is TRBJ2-2; the D is unclear. V was trimmed by 2 bases and J by 6 bases, leaving 19 bases between them. Per germline, CDR1 LNHDA and CDR2 SQIVND (reference sequence). The CDR3 has 17 residues.

This clone has only one observation. The chain links TRBV7-8 to TRBJ1-2; D might be TRBD1 (5 bases). The germline gives CDR1 SGHVS, CDR2 FQNEAQ. V dropped 3 bases and J dropped 8 bases, with 22 bases sitting between them. The length of the CDR3 is 16 residues. Here the CDR3 DNA reads TGTGCCAGCAGCTTTTCGGGACGCGGGCAAAGAAAAGGCTACACCTTC. Translation gives CASSFSGRGQRKGYTF.

This clone was seen more than once but under ten times. The chain has TRBV21-1 and TRBJ2-1; the tabulated D call, TRBD1, remains unverified against the DNA. TRBV21-1 is termed a pseudogene. This CDR3 region has 16 residues. The CDR3 bases are TGTGCCAGCAGCATCCAAACAGGGAAAAGGCGGGATGAGCAGTTCTTC. The encoded protein is CASSIQTGKRRDEQFF.

The chain couples TRBV5-1 to TRBJ2-3; TRBD2 is a possible D gene (5 bases). Germline CDR1 is SGHRS and CDR2 is YFSETQ. CDR3 length: 14 residues. Trimming took off 0 bases at V and 2 bases at J, with 7 bases between the two ends. The CDR3 region is CASSLALATDTQYF. For the CDR3, the DNA is TGCGCCAGCAGCTTGGCCCTAGCCACAGATACGCAGTATTTT.

The rearrangement joins TRBV7-2 to TRBJ2-5; 9 nucleotides agree with TRBD1. The CDR3 is 14 amino acids. Germline V gives CDR1 SGHTA, CDR2 FQGNSA. V gave up 5 bases and J gave up 4 bases; unmatched junction bases: 5. CDR3 residues: CASSGRTGVETQYF. As DNA, the CDR3 is TGTGCCAGCAGCGGGCGGACAGGGGTAGAGACCCAGTACTTC.

The chain recombines TRBV4-1 with TRBJ2-1; 16 positions match TRBD2. CDR1 and CDR2 from the germline V gene are MGHRA and YSYEKL. The CDR3 is 18 residues long. With V trimmed by 1 base and J by 7 bases, 7 bases remained unmatched. CDR3 sequence (DNA): TGCGCCAGCAGCCAAGTTGACTTGGGACTAGCGGGGGGGAATGAGCAGTTCTTC. It is translated as CASSQVDLGLAGGNEQFF.

This clone was observed a few times. The chain links TRBV2 to TRBJ1-5; the D gene is possibly TRBD1 (5 bases). V was cut by 6 bases and J by 4 bases, with 22 bases left in between. The CDR3 spans 17 residues. The germline gives CDR1 SNHLY, CDR2 FYNNEI. The CDR3: CASRPTLLRQLNQPQHF. In DNA form, the CDR3 reads TGTGCCAGCAGGCCCACCCTTCTTAGACAGCTAAATCAGCCCCAGCATTTT.

The CDR3 loop reads CASSTGAYSNQPQHF. The CDR3, as DNA: TGTGCCAGTAGTACAGGGGCTTATAGCAATCAGCCCCAGCATTTT. This sequence joins TRBV19 and TRBJ1-5, with D perhaps matching TRBD1 (6 bases). The V and J ends lost 4 bases and 0 bases respectively, with 10 bases between them. Germline lookup yields CDR1 LNHDA and CDR2 SQIVND (reference sequence). This CDR3 region has 15 residues.

The V call is TRBV11-1, the J call TRBJ2-7, with D perhaps matching TRBD2 (6 bases). Per the germline V gene, CDR1 is SGHAT and CDR2 is FQDESV (reference sequence). V lost 5 bases and J 3 bases, leaving 23 bases between the germline ends. The CDR3 consists of 17 residues. The CDR3 coding sequence is TGTGCCAGCAGCGTAGAAGGGATAGAGCGGGCGTACTACGAGCAGTACTTC. Its translation: CASSVEGIERAYYEQYF.

The chain employs TRBV7-8 and TRBJ2-3; TRBD2 matches at 8 bases. Germline V gives CDR1 SGHVS, CDR2 FQNEAQ. V dropped 5 bases and J dropped 4; count of bases not matched to a gene: 17. This CDR3 comprises 18 residues. The CDR3 here is CASSAQTRGGTLPDTQYF. CDR3 nucleotides: TGTGCCAGCAGCGCGCAAACCCGGGGGGGGACGCTCCCAGATACGCAGTATTTT. The variable domain in full, with the rest retrieved from reference TRBV7-8 and TRBJ2-3, is GAGVSQSPRYKVAKRGQDVALRCDPISGHVSLFWYQQALGQGPEFLTYFQNEAQLDKSGLPSDRFFAERPEGSVSTLKIQRTQQEDSAVYLCASSAQTRGGTLPDTQYFGPGTRLTVL.

This clone was detected only a few times. As DNA, the CDR3 is TGTGCCAGCAGCTTAGCGTCACCGGTCTTTACTAATTCACCCCTCCACTTT. Translation gives CASSLASPVFTNSPLHF. The V call is TRBV7-2, the J call TRBJ1-6; D is unresolved. The germline V and J ends were trimmed by 0 bases and 6 bases, with 15 bases remaining between them. The germline V gene encodes CDR1 SGHTA and CDR2 FQGNSA. CDR3 length equals 17 residues.

The chain employs TRBV30 and TRBJ1-5, with D tentatively TRBD1 (5 bases). The V end lost 4 bases, the J end lost 4 bases, and 11 bases lay between the germline ends. CDR3 length equals 13 residues. The germline V gene has CDR1 GTSNPN and CDR2 SVGIG (reference sequence). The CDR3: CAWTPRGNQPQHF. The DNA of the CDR3 is TGTGCCTGGACCCCCCGGGGGAATCAGCCCCAGCATTTT.

The chain carries TRBV5-6 and TRBJ2-5; D remains ambiguous. Trimming pared 2 bases from V and 2 bases from J, leaving 13 bases between. The CDR3 extends over 15 amino acids. Germline V gives CDR1 SGHDT, CDR2 YYEEEE. The DNA for the CDR3 is TGTGCCAGCAGCTTCACCAGAGGTGGGCAAGAGACCCAGTACTTC. Translating gives CASSFTRGGQETQYF.

V is TRBV7-2 and J is TRBJ1-2; D ambiguous. Trimming cost V 1 base and J 2 bases, with 2 bases left between them. The CDR3 has 12 residues. Germline V gene sequence: CDR1 SGHTA, CDR2 FQGNSA. For the CDR3, the DNA is TGTGCCAGCAGCTTAGGGAACTATGGCTACACCTTC. This gives the protein CASSLGNYGYTF.